The present T cell receptor beta chain was sequenced within a study of T cell changes during pregnancy in multiple sclerosis (dated by TCRdb to the late 2010s). Context from the whole study: The study looked at changes in the T cell repertoire across pregnancy in women with multiple sclerosis.

The library came from the immunoSEQ multiplex PCR assay. TCRdb retrieved this table from immuneACCESS and kept in-frame rearrangements only. Not all clones are present; in checked studies, unresolved V genes account for under half, and no reason is known for the remainder. The sample yields about 64,000 clones; about nine tenths were counted once. Approximately 1.4% of the sample rests with the top ten. Remarks on this clone: Its antigen specificity is not known. Per-nucleotide qualities are absent, and no much larger clonotype sits a single base away.

Looking up the germline V gene yields CDR1 ENHRY and CDR2 SYGVKD. CDR3 length: 15 amino acids, cysteine to phenylalanine. Only the CDR3 region is kept as DNA, spanning 45 bases read in frame from base 1. At the junction V is shortened by 6 bases and J by 0 bases; bases outside the gene matches: 7. This specimen was peripheral blood, taken in the second trimester of pregnancy. This receptor was identified in a female donor with multiple sclerosis, enrolled in a pregnancy study. The chain is assembled from TRBV10-3 and TRBJ2-7, and TRBD2 aligns with 8 junction nucleotides. CDR3 loop: CAIRSLAESSYEQYF. The DNA sequence is TGTGCCATCAGGTCACTAGCGGAGAGCTCCTACGAGCAGTACTTC.